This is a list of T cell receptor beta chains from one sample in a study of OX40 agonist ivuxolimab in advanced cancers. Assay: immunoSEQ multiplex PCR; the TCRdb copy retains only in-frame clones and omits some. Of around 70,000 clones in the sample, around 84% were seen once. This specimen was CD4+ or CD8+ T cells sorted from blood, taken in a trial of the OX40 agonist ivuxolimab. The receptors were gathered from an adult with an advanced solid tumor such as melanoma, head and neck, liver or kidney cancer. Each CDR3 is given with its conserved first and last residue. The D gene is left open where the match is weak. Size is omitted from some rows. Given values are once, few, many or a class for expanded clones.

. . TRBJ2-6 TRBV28 TGTGCCAGCAATCAAGGGAGTTCTGGGGCCAACGTCCTGACTTTC CASNQGSSGANVLTF
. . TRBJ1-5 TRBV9 TGTGCCAGCAGCAACAGATACAATCAGCCCCAGCATTTT CASSNRYNQPQHF
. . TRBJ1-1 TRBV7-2 TGTGCCAGCAGCTTAGAGGTCCGGCTGGACGGACTCGACACTGAAGCTTTCTTT CASSLEVRLDGLDTEAFF
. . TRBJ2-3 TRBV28 TGTGCCGGAGGCGGTACAAGCACAGATACGCAGTATTTT CAGGGTSTDTQYF
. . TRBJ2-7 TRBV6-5 TGTGCCAGCAGTTACTCAGGGCAGGGCTACGAGCAGTACTTC CASSYSGQGYEQYF
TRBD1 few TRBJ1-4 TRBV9 TGTGCCAGCAGCTCCAGACAGGGCCTTAATGAAAAACTGTTTTTT CASSSRQGLNEKLFF
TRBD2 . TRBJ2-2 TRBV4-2 TGTGCCAGCAGCCAAGAGGACGTTGCGGGAGAAGGGGCCGGGGAGCTGTTTTTT CASSQEDVAGEGAGELFF
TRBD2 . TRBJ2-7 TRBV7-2 TGTGCCAGCAGCTTAGGGACTAGCGGATCCTTATCCTACGAGCAGTACTTC CASSLGTSGSLSYEQYF
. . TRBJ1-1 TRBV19 TGTGCCAGTAGTAAGCGGTGGAACACTGAAGCTTTCTTT CASSKRWNTEAFF
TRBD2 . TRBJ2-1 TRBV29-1 TGCAGCGTTGAATACCTAGCGGGGGTTGGCGAGCAGTTCTTC CSVEYLAGVGEQFF
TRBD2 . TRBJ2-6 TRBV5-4 TGTGCCAGCAGCTTTGACGGGAGGGCTGGGGCCAACGTCCTGACTTTC CASSFDGRAGANVLTF
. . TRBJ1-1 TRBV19 TGTGCCAGTAGTAAACGACAGTTTCCTGAAGCTTTCTTT CASSKRQFPEAFF
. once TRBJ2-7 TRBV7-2 TGTGCCAGCAGTTTAAATTTCGCGGGGGAGCAGTACTTC CASSLNFAGEQYF
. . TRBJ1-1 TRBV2 TGTGCCAGCAACCAGGGTGAGGGCACTGAAGCTTTCTTT CASNQGEGTEAFF